These T cell receptor beta chains were read from a single sample in a study of blood T cell repertoires in COVID-19. Measured with immunoSEQ multiplex PCR; TCRdb has only the in-frame clones, and not every one. Among about 480,000 clones, roughly 88% were seen once, and the ten largest hold 1.8%. Sequenced sample: PBMCs or T cells enriched from blood (not recorded which). The receptors were gathered from a woman aged 40-49 years who had recovered from COVID-19. Each CDR3 is given with its conserved first and last residue. The D gene is left open where the match is weak. Clone sizes are given selectively: once, few, many, or a class where the clone is expanded.

TRBD1 | TRBJ1-2 | - | TRBV4-1 | CASSRGEGASNYGYTF | TGCGCCAGCAGCCGAGGTGAGGGGGCGTCTAACTATGGCTACACCTTC
- | TRBJ2-7 | once | TRBV28 | CASRNRRVLPYEQYF | TGTGCCAGCAGAAACCGCAGGGTTTTGCCTTACGAGCAGTACTTC
TRBD2 | TRBJ2-3 | - | TRBV11-1 | CASSSPVSGSRDTQYF | TGTGCCAGCAGCTCGCCTGTGAGCGGGAGTAGAGATACGCAGTATTTT
TRBD2 | TRBJ2-2 | - | TRBV7-6 | CASSLEASGNTGELFF | TGTGCCAGCAGCTTAGAAGCTAGCGGAAACACCGGGGAGCTGTTTTTT
- | TRBJ1-2 | - | TRBV4-1 | CASSQEAGPQGYTF | TGCGCCAGCAGCCAAGAAGCAGGGCCCCAAGGCTACACCTTC
TRBD1 | TRBJ2-5 | few | TRBV6-2/TRBV6-3 | CASSSPSRGETQYF | TGTGCCAGCAGTTCCCCGAGCAGGGGGGAGACCCAGTACTTC
- | TRBJ2-1 | few | TRBV27 | CASSLKVFAEANNNEQFF | TGTGCCAGCAGTTTAAAGGTTTTCGCGGAGGCCAACAACAATGAGCAGTTCTTC
TRBD2 | TRBJ2-1 | once | TRBV2 | CASIWGLAGDNEQFF | TGTGCCAGCATTTGGGGACTAGCGGGAGACAATGAGCAGTTCTTC
- | TRBJ2-6 | - | TRBV4-2 | CASSPPTPSGANVLTF | TGTGCCAGCAGCCCCCCGACTCCCTCTGGGGCCAACGTCCTGACTTTC
- | TRBJ1-5 | - | TRBV2 | CASSEERGRQPQHF | TGTGCCAGCAGTGAAGAAAGGGGCAGGCAGCCCCAGCATTTT
TRBD2 | TRBJ2-1 | - | TRBV5-1 | CASSLERGGRTYNEQFF | TGCGCCAGCAGCTTGGAAAGGGGCGGGAGGACCTACAATGAGCAGTTCTTC
TRBD1 | TRBJ1-1 | - | TRBV7-9 | CASSLGQGPAEAFF | TGTGCCAGCAGCTTAGGACAGGGGCCGGCTGAAGCTTTCTTT
- | TRBJ2-1 | few | TRBV28 | CASSFLSGNEQFF | TGTGCCAGCAGTTTCCTATCCGGGAATGAGCAGTTCTTC
TRBD1 | TRBJ1-1 | - | TRBV19 | CASRTQTGSGTEAFF | TGTGCCAGTAGGACCCAGACAGGGAGTGGCACTGAAGCTTTCTTT
TRBD2 | TRBJ2-2 | - | TRBV6-2/TRBV6-3 | CASSYFGGGTGELFF | TGTGCCAGCAGTTACTTCGGGGGAGGGACCGGGGAGCTGTTTTTT
TRBD2 | TRBJ2-1 | - | TRBV5-4 | CASSLASGGSSYNEQFF | TGTGCCAGCAGCCTAGCTAGCGGGGGAAGCTCCTACAATGAGCAGTTCTTC
TRBD1 | TRBJ1-2 | - | TRBV10-3 | CAIRPGQGIYGYTF | TGTGCCATCAGGCCCGGACAGGGGATCTATGGCTACACCTTC
- | TRBJ1-1 | few | TRBV4-1 | CASSQDRTEAFF | TGCGCCAGCAGCCAAGATCGTACTGAAGCTTTCTTT
TRBD1 | TRBJ2-1 | - | TRBV4-3 | CASSPRQGRSYNEQFF | TGCGCCAGCAGCCCCCGACAGGGCCGATCCTACAATGAGCAGTTCTTC
TRBD2 | TRBJ2-1 | - | TRBV11-3 | CASSLGLAGASEQFF | TGTGCCAGCAGCCTCGGACTAGCGGGAGCTAGTGAGCAGTTCTTC
TRBD1 | TRBJ2-7 | - | TRBV7-9 | CASSPIGQGSAYEQYF | TGTGCCAGCAGCCCAATCGGACAGGGAAGTGCCTACGAGCAGTACTTC
TRBD1 | TRBJ1-2 | - | TRBV6-6 | CASSQDRGQGYTF | TGTGCCAGCAGCCAAGACAGGGGGCAAGGCTACACCTTC
- | TRBJ1-1 | - | TRBV7-2 | CASSFGVEAFF | TGTGCCAGCAGCTTCGGGGTGGAAGCTTTCTTT
- | TRBJ1-4 | - | TRBV21-1 | CAGPDRWAEKLFF | TGTGCCGGCCCGGACAGGTGGGCGGAAAAACTGTTTTTT
- | TRBJ2-2 | - | TRBV18 | CASSPGTDTGELFF | TGTGCCAGCTCACCGGGGACTGACACCGGGGAGCTGTTTTTT
- | TRBJ2-3 | few | TRBV5-1 | CASSLEGVRDTQYF | TGCGCCAGCAGCTTGGAGGGGGTTCGAGATACGCAGTATTTT
TRBD1 | TRBJ2-7 | - | TRBV7-2 | CASSSWTGAHEQYF | TGTGCCAGCAGCTCTTGGACAGGGGCCCACGAGCAGTACTTC
- | TRBJ2-5 | - | TRBV24-1 | CATSRGGEETQYF | TGTGCCACCAGTCGAGGGGGAGAGGAGACCCAGTACTTC
TRBD2 | TRBJ2-1 | once | TRBV5-1 | CASSLRLAENEQFF | TGCGCCAGCAGCTTGCGGCTAGCGGAGAATGAGCAGTTCTTC
- | TRBJ1-4 | - | TRBV30 | CAWRNLQGPEKLFF | TGTGCCTGGAGGAATCTTCAGGGCCCTGAAAAACTGTTTTTT
- | TRBJ2-1 | - | TRBV5-4 | CASSLARALANNEQFF | TGTGCCAGCAGCTTGGCCCGGGCCCTAGCGAACAATGAGCAGTTCTTC
- | TRBJ2-5 | - | TRBV29-1 | CSVVPRETQYF | TGCAGCGTTGTGCCACGGGAGACCCAGTACTTC
- | TRBJ2-1 | - | TRBV9 | CASGKKGLGDNEQFF | TGTGCCAGCGGAAAGAAGGGACTCGGAGACAATGAGCAGTTCTTC